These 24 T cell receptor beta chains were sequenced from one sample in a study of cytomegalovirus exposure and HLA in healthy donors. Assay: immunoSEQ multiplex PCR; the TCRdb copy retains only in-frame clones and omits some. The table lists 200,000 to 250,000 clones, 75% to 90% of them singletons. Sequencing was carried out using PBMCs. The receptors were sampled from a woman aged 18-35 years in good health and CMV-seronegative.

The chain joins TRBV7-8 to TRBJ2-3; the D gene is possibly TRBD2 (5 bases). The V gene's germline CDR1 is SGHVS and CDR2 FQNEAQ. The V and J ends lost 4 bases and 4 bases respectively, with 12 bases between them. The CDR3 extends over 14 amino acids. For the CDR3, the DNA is TGTGCCAGCAGCTACCTTAACGGGGCAGATACGCAGTATTTT. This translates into CASSYLNGADTQYF.

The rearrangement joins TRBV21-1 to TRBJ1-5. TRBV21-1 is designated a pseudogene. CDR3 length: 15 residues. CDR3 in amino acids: CASSNSRKGVMPQHF. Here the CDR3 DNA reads TGTGCCAGCAGCAATAGCAGGAAGGGTGTGATGCCCCAGCATTTT.

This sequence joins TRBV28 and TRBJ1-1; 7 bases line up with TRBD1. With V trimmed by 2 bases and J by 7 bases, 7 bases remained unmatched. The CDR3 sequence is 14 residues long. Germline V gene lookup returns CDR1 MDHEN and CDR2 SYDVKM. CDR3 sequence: CASSLAPTGDEAFF. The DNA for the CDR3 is TGTGCCAGCAGTTTAGCCCCTACAGGGGATGAAGCTTTCTTT.

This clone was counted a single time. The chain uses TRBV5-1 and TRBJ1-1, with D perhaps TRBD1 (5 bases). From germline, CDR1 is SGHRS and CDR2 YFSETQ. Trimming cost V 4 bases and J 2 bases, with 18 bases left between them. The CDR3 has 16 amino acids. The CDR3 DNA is TGCGCCAGCAGCCGGGGGAGAGGGAGTAAAAACACTGAAGCTTTCTTT. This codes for CASSRGRGSKNTEAFF.

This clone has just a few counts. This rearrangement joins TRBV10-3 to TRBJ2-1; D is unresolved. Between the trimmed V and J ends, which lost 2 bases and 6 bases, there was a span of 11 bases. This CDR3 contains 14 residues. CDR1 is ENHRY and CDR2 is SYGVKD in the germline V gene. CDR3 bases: TGTGCCATCAGTGAGGCGACCCTTTCCAATGAGCAGTTCTTC. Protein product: CAISEATLSNEQFF.

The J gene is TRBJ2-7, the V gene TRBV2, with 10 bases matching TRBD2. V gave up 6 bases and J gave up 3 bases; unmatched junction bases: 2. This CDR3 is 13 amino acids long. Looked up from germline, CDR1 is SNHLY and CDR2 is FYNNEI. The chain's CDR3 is CASRLAGSYEQYF. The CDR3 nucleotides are TGTGCCAGCAGACTAGCGGGAAGCTACGAGCAGTACTTC.

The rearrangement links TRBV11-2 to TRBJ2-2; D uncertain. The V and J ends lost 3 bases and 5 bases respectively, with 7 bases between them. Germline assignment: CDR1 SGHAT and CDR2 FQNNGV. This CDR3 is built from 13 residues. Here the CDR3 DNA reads TGTGCCAGCAGCTTTGTAGGAACCGGGGAGCTGTTTTTT. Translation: CASSFVGTGELFF.

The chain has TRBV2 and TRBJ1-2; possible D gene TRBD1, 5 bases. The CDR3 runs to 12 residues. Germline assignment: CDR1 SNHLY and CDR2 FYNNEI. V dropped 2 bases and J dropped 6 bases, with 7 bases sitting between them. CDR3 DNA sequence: TGTGCCAGCAGTGAACAGGGCCATGGCTACACCTTC. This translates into CASSEQGHGYTF.

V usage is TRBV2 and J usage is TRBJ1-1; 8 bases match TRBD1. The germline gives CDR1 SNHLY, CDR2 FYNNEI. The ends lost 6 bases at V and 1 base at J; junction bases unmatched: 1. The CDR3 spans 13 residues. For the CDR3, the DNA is TGTGCCAGCAGGGGACAGGAGAACACTGAAGCTTTCTTT. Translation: CASRGQENTEAFF.

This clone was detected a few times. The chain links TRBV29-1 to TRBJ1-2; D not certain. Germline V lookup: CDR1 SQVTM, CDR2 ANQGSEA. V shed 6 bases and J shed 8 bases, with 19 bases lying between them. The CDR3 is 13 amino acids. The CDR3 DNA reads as TGCAGCGTCGGACTCCTATCGCGTACGGGCTACACCTTC. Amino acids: CSVGLLSRTGYTF.

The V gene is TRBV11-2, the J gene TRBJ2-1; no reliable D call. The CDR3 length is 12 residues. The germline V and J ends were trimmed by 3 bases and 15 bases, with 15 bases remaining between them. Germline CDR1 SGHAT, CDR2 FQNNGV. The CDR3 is CASSFLVERPFF. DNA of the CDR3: TGTGCCAGCAGCTTTCTCGTCGAGCGACCGTTCTTC.

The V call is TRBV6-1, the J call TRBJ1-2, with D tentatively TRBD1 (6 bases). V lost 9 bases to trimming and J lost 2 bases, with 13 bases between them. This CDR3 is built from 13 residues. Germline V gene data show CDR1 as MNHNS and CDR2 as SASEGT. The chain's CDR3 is CASRQETNYGYTF. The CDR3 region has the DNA TGTGCCAGTCGACAGGAAACAAACTATGGCTACACCTTC.

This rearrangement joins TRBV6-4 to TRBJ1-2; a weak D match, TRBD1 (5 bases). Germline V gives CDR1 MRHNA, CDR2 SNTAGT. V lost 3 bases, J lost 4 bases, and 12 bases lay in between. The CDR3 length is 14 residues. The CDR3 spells CASSEEGTSYGYTF. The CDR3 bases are TGTGCCAGCAGTGAGGAGGGGACGAGCTATGGCTACACCTTC.

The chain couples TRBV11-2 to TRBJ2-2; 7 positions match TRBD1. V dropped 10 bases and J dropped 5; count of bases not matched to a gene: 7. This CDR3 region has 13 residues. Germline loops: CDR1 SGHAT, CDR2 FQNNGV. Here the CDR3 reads CATRQGWTGELFF. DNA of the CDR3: TGTGCCACTCGACAGGGCTGGACCGGGGAGCTGTTTTTT.

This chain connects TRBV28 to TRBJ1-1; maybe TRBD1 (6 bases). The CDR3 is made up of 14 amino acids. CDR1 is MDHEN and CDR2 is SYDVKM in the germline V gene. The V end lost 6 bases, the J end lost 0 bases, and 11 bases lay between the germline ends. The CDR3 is CASRWTAMNTEAFF. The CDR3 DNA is TGTGCCAGCAGGTGGACAGCTATGAACACTGAAGCTTTCTTT.

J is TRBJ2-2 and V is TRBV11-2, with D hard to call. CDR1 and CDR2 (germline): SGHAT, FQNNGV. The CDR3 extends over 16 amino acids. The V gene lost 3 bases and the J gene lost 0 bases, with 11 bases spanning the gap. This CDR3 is CASSFTTTPNTGELFF. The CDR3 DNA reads TGTGCCAGCAGCTTCACAACAACACCGAACACCGGGGAGCTGTTTTTT. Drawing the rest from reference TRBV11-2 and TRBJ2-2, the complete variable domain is EAGVAQSPRYKIIEKRQSVAFWCNPISGHATLYWYQQILGQGPKLLIQFQNNGVVDDSQLPKDRFSAERLKGVDSTLKIQPAKLEDSAVYLCASSFTTTPNTGELFFGEGSRLTVL.

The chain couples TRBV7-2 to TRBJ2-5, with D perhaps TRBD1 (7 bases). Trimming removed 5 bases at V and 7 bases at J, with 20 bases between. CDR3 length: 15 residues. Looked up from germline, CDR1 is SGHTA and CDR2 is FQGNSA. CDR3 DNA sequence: TGTGCCAGCAGCCCCCAGACAGGGAGGTCGGCGACCCAGTACTTC. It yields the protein CASSPQTGRSATQYF.

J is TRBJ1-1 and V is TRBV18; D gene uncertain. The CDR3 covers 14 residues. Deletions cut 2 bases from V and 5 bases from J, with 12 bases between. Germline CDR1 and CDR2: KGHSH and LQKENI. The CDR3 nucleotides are TGTGCCAGCTCACCAATTCGGGGTGCGACTGAAGCTTTCTTT. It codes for CASSPIRGATEAFF.

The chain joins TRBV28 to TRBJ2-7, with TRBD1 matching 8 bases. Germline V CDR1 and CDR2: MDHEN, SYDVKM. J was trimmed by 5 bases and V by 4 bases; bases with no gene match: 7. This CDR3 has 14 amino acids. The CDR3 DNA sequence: TGTGCCAGCAGTTCCCTCCAGGGGGCAAACGAGCAGTACTTC. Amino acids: CASSSLQGANEQYF.

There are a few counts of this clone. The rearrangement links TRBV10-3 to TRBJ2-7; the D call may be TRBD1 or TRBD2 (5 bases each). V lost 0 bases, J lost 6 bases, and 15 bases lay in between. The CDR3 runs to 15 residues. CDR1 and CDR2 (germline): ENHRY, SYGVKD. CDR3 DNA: TGTGCCATCAGTGAGTCAGGGACCACCTCCGGCGAGCAGTACTTC. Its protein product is CAISESGTTSGEQYF.

In DNA, the CDR3 is TGTGCCAGCAGCCTACAGGGTGGTGGGAATCAGCCCCAGCATTTT. Encoded protein: CASSLQGGGNQPQHF. The rearrangement joins TRBV28 to TRBJ1-5; possible D gene TRBD1, 6 bases. CDR3 length: 15 residues. V was clipped by 6 bases and J by 4 bases, with 16 bases between them. CDR1 MDHEN and CDR2 SYDVKM come from the germline V gene.

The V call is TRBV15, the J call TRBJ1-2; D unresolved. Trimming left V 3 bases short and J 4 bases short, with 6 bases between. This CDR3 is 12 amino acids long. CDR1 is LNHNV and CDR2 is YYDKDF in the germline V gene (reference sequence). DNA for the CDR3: TGTGCCACCAGCAGGGTGGGCTATGGCTACACCTTC. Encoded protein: CATSRVGYGYTF.

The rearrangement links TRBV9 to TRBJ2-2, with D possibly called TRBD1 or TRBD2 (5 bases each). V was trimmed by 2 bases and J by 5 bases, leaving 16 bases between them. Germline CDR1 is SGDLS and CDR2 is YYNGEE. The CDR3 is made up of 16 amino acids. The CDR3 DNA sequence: TGTGCCAGCAGCGTCATGGGGACCCTTCAAACCGGGGAGCTGTTTTTT. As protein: CASSVMGTLQTGELFF.

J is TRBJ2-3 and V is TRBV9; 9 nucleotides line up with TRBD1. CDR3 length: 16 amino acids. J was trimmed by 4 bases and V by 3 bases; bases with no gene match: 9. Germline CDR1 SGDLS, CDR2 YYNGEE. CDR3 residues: CASSEGTGRSADTQYF. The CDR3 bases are TGTGCCAGCAGCGAGGGGACAGGGAGGAGTGCAGATACGCAGTATTTT.